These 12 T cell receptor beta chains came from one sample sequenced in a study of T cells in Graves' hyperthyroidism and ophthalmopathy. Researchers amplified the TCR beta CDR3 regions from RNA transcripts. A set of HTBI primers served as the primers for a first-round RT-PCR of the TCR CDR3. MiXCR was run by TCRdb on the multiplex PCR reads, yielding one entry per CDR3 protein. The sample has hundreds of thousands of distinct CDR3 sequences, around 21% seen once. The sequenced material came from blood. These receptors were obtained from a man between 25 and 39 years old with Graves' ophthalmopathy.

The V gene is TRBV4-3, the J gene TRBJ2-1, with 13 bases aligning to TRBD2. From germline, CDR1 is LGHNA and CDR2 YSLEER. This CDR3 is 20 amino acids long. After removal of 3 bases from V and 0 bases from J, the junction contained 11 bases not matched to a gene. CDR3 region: CASSHPTRRTSGSSYNEQFF. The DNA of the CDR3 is TGCGCCAGCAGCCATCCCACCCGACGGACTAGCGGGAGCTCCTACAATGAGCAGTTCTTC.

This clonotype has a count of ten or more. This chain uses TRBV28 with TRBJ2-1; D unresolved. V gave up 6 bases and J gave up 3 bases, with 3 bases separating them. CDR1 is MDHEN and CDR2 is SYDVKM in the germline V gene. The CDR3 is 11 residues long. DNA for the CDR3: TGTGCCAGCAGCTTCTACAATGAGCAGTTCTTC. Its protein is CASSFYNEQFF.

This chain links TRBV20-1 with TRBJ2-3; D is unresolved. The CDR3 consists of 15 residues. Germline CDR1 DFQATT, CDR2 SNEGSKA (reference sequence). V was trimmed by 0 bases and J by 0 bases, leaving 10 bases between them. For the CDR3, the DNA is TGCAGTGCTAGAGATTGGTTATCTAGCACAGATACGCAGTATTTT. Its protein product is CSARDWLSSTDTQYF.

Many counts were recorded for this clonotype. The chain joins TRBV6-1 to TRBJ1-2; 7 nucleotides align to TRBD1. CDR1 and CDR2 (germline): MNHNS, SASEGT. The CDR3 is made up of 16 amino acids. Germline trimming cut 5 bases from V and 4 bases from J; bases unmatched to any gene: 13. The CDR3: CASSQNGQEAIYGYTF. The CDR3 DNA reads TGTGCCAGCAGTCAAAACGGACAGGAGGCAATCTATGGCTACACCTTC.

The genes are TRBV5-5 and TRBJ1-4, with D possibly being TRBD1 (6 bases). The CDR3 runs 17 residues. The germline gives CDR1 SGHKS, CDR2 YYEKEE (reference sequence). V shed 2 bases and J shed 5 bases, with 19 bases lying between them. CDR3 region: CASSFYGRGDANEKLFF. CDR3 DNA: TGTGCCAGCAGCTTCTACGGTAGGGGGGACGCCAATGAAAAACTGTTTTTT.

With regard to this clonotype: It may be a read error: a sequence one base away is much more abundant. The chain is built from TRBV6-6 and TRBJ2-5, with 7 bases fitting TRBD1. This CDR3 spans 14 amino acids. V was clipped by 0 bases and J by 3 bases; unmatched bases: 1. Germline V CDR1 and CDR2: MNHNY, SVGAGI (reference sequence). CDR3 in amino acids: CASSYSTGKETQYF. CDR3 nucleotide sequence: TGTGCCAGCAGTTACTCGACAGGGAAAGAGACCCAGTACTTC.

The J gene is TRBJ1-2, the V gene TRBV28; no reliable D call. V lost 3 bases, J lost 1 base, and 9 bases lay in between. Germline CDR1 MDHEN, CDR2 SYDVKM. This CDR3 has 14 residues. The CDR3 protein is CASSFALYNYGYTF. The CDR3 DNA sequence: TGTGCCAGCAGTTTCGCACTCTATAACTATGGCTACACCTTC.

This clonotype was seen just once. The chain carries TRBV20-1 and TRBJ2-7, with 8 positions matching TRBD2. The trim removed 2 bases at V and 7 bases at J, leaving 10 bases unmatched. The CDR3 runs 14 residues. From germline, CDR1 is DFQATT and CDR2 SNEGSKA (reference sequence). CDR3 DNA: TGCAGTGCTAGAAGCCGGACTAGCTTCGTAGAGCAGTACTTC. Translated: CSARSRTSFVEQYF.

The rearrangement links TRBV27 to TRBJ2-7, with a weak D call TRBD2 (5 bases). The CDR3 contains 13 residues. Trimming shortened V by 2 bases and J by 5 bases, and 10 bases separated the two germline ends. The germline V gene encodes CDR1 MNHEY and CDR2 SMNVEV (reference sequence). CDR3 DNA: TGTGCCAGCAGTTTAACTAGTGCCCACGAGCAGTACTTC. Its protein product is CASSLTSAHEQYF.

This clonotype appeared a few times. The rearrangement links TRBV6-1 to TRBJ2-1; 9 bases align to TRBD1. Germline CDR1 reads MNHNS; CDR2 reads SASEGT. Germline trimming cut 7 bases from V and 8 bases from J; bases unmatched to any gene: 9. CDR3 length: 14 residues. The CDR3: CASTAGTGRYEQFF. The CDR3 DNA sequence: TGTGCCAGCACGGCCGGGACAGGGAGGTATGAGCAGTTCTTC.

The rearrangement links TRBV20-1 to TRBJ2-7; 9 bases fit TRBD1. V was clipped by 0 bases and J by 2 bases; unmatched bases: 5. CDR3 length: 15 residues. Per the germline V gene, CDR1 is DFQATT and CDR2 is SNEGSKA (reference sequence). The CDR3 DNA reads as TGCAGTGCTAGAGATCCTGGGACAGGGACCTACGAGCAGTACTTC. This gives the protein CSARDPGTGTYEQYF.

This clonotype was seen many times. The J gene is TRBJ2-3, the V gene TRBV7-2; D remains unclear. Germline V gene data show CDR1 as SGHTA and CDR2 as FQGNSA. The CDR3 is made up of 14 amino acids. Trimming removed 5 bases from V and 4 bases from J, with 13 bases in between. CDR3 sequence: CASSARGAPDTQYF. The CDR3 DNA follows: TGTGCCAGCAGCGCCCGCGGTGCCCCAGATACGCAGTATTTT.